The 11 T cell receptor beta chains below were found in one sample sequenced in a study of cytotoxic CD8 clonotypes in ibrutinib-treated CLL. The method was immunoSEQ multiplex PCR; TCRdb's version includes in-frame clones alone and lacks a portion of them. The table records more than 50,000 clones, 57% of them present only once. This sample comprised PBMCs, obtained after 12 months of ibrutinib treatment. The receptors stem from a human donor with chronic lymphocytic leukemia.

The CDR3 DNA reads as TGTGCCAGCTCTCCCTTGGAGGCCTACGAGCAGTACTTC. It translates to CASSPLEAYEQYF. V usage is TRBV18 and J usage is TRBJ2-7; tentative D call: TRBD2 (5 bases). Trimming pared 6 bases from V and 2 bases from J, leaving 11 bases between. Germline CDR1 KGHSH, CDR2 LQKENI. The CDR3 runs 13 residues.

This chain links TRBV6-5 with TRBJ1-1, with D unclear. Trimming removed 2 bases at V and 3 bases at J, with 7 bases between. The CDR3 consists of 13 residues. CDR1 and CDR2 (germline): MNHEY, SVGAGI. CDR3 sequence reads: CASSYVGDTEAFF. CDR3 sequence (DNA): TGTGCCAGCAGTTACGTGGGTGACACTGAAGCTTTCTTT.

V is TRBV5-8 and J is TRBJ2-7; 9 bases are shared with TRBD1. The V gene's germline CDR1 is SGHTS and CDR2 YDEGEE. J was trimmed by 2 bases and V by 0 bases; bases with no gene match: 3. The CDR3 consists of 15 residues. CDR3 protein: CASSLGQGDTYEQYF. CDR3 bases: TGTGCCAGCAGCTTGGGACAGGGGGATACCTACGAGCAGTACTTC.

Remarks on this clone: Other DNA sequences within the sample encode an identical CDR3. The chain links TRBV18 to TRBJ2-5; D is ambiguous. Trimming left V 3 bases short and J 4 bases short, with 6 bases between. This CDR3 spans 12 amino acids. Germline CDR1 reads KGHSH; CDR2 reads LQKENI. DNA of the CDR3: TGTGCCAGCTCACCGTCAAGAGAGACCCAGTACTTC. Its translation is CASSPSRETQYF.

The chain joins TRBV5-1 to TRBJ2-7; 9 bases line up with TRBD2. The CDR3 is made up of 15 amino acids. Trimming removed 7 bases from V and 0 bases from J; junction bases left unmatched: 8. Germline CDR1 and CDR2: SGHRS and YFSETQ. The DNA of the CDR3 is TGCGCCAGCCGTCGCGGGGGGGACAGCTCCTACGAGCAGTACTTC. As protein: CASRRGGDSSYEQYF.

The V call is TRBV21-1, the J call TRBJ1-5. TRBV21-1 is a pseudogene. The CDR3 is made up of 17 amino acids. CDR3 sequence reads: CASSKGVSRGEGQPQHF. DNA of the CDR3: TGTGCCAGCAGCAAAGGGGTTTCGAGGGGGGAAGGTCAGCCCCAGCATTTT.

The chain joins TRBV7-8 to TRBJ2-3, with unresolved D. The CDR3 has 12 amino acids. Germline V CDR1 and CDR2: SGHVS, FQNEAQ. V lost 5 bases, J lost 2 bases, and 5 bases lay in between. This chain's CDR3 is CASSPYTDTQYF. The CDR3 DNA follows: TGTGCCAGCAGCCCTTACACAGATACGCAGTATTTT.

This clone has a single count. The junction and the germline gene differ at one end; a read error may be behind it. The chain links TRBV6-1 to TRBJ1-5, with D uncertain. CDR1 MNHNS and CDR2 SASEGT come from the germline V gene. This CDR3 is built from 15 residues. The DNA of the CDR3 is TGTGCCAGCGCGGCGGGCGGAACAAGCAGTCAGCCCCAGCATTTT. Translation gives CASAAGGTSSQPQHF.

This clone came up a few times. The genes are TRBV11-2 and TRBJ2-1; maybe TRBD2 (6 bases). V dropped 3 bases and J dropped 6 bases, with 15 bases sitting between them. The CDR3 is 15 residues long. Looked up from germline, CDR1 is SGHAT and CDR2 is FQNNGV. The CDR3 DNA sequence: TGTGCCAGCAGCTTTCAGGGACTGCTTTCCAATGAGCAGTTCTTC. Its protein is CASSFQGLLSNEQFF.

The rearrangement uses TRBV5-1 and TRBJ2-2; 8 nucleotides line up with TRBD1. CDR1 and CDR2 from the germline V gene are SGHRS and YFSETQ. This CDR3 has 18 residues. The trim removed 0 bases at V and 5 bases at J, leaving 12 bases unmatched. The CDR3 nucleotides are TGCGCCAGCAGCTTGGATTTGACAGGGGCAAGGTTAACCGGGGAGCTGTTTTTT. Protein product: CASSLDLTGARLTGELFF.

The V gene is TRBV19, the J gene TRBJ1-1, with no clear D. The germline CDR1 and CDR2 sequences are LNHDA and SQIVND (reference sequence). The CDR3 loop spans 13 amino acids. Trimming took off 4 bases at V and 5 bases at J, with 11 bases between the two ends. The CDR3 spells CASSSRVQTEAFF. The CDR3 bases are TGTGCCAGTAGTAGCCGGGTTCAGACTGAAGCTTTCTTT.